The 30 T cell receptor beta chains below come from one sample, sequenced in a study of cytomegalovirus exposure and HLA in healthy donors. Using immunoSEQ multiplex PCR, the repertoire was profiled, and TCRdb retains in-frame clones only, with some absent. The repertoire includes about 220,000 clones, 88% of them detected once, and roughly 3% sits in the top ten. Sequences were obtained from PBMCs. The receptor source for this set is a woman under 30 in good health and CMV-seronegative.

The V and J genes are TRBV27 and TRBJ2-7; 7 nucleotides align to TRBD2. Germline V gene lookup returns CDR1 MNHEY and CDR2 SMNVEV (reference sequence). J lost 7 bases, V lost 7 bases, and 13 bases had no gene match. CDR3 size: 14 residues. This CDR3 is CASTQTRESREQYF. DNA for the CDR3: TGTGCCAGCACCCAAACGCGGGAGTCACGGGAGCAGTACTTC.

The chain has TRBV4-2 and TRBJ2-1; no definite D call. Trimming cost V 0 bases and J 0 bases, with 9 bases left between them. Germline-derived CDR1 and CDR2 are LGHNA and YNFKEQ. CDR3 length equals 16 residues. CDR3 nucleotides: TGTGCCAGCAGCCAAGATTTCACAAACTCCTACAATGAGCAGTTCTTC. This translates into CASSQDFTNSYNEQFF.

As DNA, the CDR3 is TGTGCCAGTAGTGCCGCCCGCGGGGGGCTCTACGAGCAGTACTTC. It translates to CASSAARGGLYEQYF. This chain joins TRBV19 and TRBJ2-7, with 8 bases aligning to TRBD2. The CDR3 extends over 15 amino acids. Germline loops: CDR1 LNHDA, CDR2 SQIVND (reference sequence). The V gene end was trimmed by 5 bases and the J gene end by 3 bases; junction bases not matched to a gene: 9.

This chain connects TRBV7-2 to TRBJ1-5; TRBD1 matches at 9 bases. CDR1 SGHTA and CDR2 FQGNSA come from the germline V gene. The CDR3 consists of 15 residues. Trimming removed 3 bases from V and 6 bases from J; junction bases left unmatched: 6. The CDR3 region is CASSFSGTGIQPQHF. The CDR3, as DNA: TGTGCCAGCAGCTTCTCCGGGACAGGGATTCAGCCCCAGCATTTT.

The chain links TRBV25-1 to TRBJ2-3; 11 positions agree with TRBD2. The length of the CDR3 is 16 residues. Germline CDR1 reads MGHDK; CDR2 reads SYGVNS. J gave up 2 bases and V 8 bases, and 9 bases lay outside the gene matches. The CDR3 here is CASEDTSGSFTDTQYF. CDR3 sequence (DNA): TGTGCCAGCGAAGACACTAGCGGGAGTTTCACAGATACGCAGTATTTT.

V and J are TRBV7-3 and TRBJ1-2, with TRBD1 matching 9 bases. From germline, CDR1 is SGHTA and CDR2 FQGTGA. V shed 4 bases, J shed 8 bases, and the junction held 5 bases outside the gene matches. This CDR3 contains 13 residues. CDR3 nucleotides: TGTGCCAGCAGCTCGGGACAGGGACAAGGCTACACCTTC. Its protein is CASSSGQGQGYTF.

The V call is TRBV5-1, the J call TRBJ1-2, with a tentative D call TRBD1 (5 bases). Deletions cut 0 bases from V and 8 bases from J, with 11 bases between. The CDR3 consists of 13 residues. Germline values: CDR1 SGHRS, CDR2 YFSETQ. DNA of the CDR3: TGCGCCAGCAGCTTGGAAGAAAGGGGAGGCTACACCTTC. Translated, it gives CASSLEERGGYTF. Complete variable domain (other parts from reference TRBV5-1 and TRBJ1-2): KAGVTQTPRYLIKTRGQQVTLSCSPISGHRSVSWYQQTPGQGLQFLFEYFSETQRNKGNFPGRFSGRQFSNSRSEMNVSTLELGDSALYLCASSLEERGGYTFGSGTRLTVV.

The V call is TRBV9, the J call TRBJ2-7; 10 bases are shared with TRBD2. Trimming removed 0 bases from V and 2 bases from J; junction bases left unmatched: 2. The CDR3 has 15 amino acids. Germline V gene sequence: CDR1 SGDLS, CDR2 YYNGEE. The CDR3 reads CASSVGAGGTYEQYF. DNA for the CDR3: TGTGCCAGCAGCGTAGGAGCGGGAGGGACCTACGAGCAGTACTTC.

This clone was observed a handful of times. V is TRBV7-2 and J is TRBJ2-2; D possibly corresponds to TRBD2 (5 bases). The CDR3 loop spans 14 amino acids. CDR1 is SGHTA and CDR2 is FQGNSA in the germline V gene. V dropped 1 base and J dropped 7 bases, with 10 bases sitting between them. The CDR3 is CASSLVATVGELFF. The CDR3 DNA is TGTGCCAGCAGCTTAGTAGCGACCGTCGGGGAGCTGTTTTTT.

This chain uses TRBV5-1 with TRBJ2-3; D is undetermined. This CDR3 is 13 amino acids long. Between the trimmed V and J ends, which lost 2 bases and 6 bases, there was a span of 10 bases. Germline loops: CDR1 SGHRS, CDR2 YFSETQ. CDR3 protein: CASSFYSLDTQYF. For the CDR3, the DNA is TGCGCCAGCAGCTTTTATAGCCTGGATACGCAGTATTTT.

This chain links TRBV11-2 with TRBJ2-7, with 9 bases identical to TRBD1. J lost 0 bases, V lost 5 bases, and 8 bases had no gene match. The CDR3 runs to 16 residues. Germline-derived CDR1 and CDR2 are SGHAT and FQNNGV. The CDR3 DNA is TGTGCCAGCAGCCCCAGGACAGGGGCGGCCTCCTACGAGCAGTACTTC. The encoded protein is CASSPRTGAASYEQYF.

The rearrangement links TRBV29-1 to TRBJ2-1; 9 bases fit TRBD1. Unmatched junction bases numbered 10, after V lost 6 bases and J lost 7 bases. Germline assignment: CDR1 SQVTM and CDR2 ANQGSEA. This CDR3 spans 14 amino acids. CDR3 amino acids: CSVEYRDRDNEQFF. The CDR3 DNA reads as TGCAGCGTGGAATACCGGGACAGGGATAATGAGCAGTTCTTC.

The V gene is TRBV6-1, the J gene TRBJ2-7; the D gene is possibly TRBD2 (6 bases). This CDR3 is built from 16 residues. The germline CDR1 and CDR2 sequences are MNHNS and SASEGT. The V gene lost 4 bases and the J gene lost 0 bases, with 16 bases spanning the gap. The CDR3, as DNA: TGTGCCAGCAGTGCGACCGGGACTCCGAGCTCCTACGAGCAGTACTTC. Translating gives CASSATGTPSSYEQYF.

The chain is built from TRBV9 and TRBJ2-5; 7 bases line up with TRBD1. After removal of 2 bases from V and 5 bases from J, the junction contained 12 bases not matched to a gene. The CDR3 extends over 16 amino acids. The germline gives CDR1 SGDLS, CDR2 YYNGEE. CDR3 sequence reads: CASSVLQGDTGETQYF. The CDR3, as DNA: TGTGCCAGCAGCGTGCTGCAGGGGGACACAGGGGAGACCCAGTACTTC. Full variable domain (remainder filled in from reference TRBV9 and TRBJ2-5): DSGVTQTPKHLITATGQRVTLRCSPRSGDLSVYWYQQSLDQGLQFLIQYYNGEERAKGNILERFSAQQFPDLHSELNLSSLELGDSALYFCASSVLQGDTGETQYFGPGTRLLVL.

The chain combines TRBV7-9 with TRBJ1-3; TRBD1 might be the D (5 bases). The CDR3 has 16 amino acids. Trimming removed 2 bases from V and 0 bases from J, with 11 bases in between. Germline V lookup: CDR1 SEHNR, CDR2 FQNEAQ (reference sequence). For the CDR3, the DNA is TGTGCCAGCAGCTTAACCCAGGGTCACTCTGGAAACACCATATATTTT. It encodes CASSLTQGHSGNTIYF.

The rearrangement uses TRBV28 and TRBJ2-1, with TRBD1 as a possible D gene (6 bases). The V gene's germline CDR1 is MDHEN and CDR2 SYDVKM. Between the trimmed V and J ends, which lost 0 bases and 0 bases, there was a span of 9 bases. The CDR3 runs 16 residues. The chain's CDR3 is CASSLWADSSYNEQFF. The CDR3 nucleotides are TGTGCCAGCAGTTTATGGGCGGACAGCTCCTACAATGAGCAGTTCTTC.

This chain joins TRBV6-5 and TRBJ1-4, with D possibly matching TRBD1 (5 bases). CDR1 is MNHEY and CDR2 is SVGAGI in the germline V gene. This CDR3 spans 16 amino acids. Trimming pared 0 bases from V and 8 bases from J, leaving 16 bases between. CDR3 DNA sequence: TGTGCCAGCAGTTACTCGACGTCGGGGGGGTCCGAAAAACTGTTTTTT. This codes for CASSYSTSGGSEKLFF.

The sample holds one count of this clone. The chain joins TRBV4-2 to TRBJ2-1; 8 bases agree with TRBD2. The V and J ends lost 4 bases and 6 bases, in that order; junction bases with no gene match: 8. Germline values: CDR1 LGHNA, CDR2 YNFKEQ. The CDR3 runs 15 residues. CDR3 protein: CASSLRASGLNEQFF. The CDR3 DNA reads as TGTGCCAGCAGCCTCAGGGCTAGCGGGCTCAATGAGCAGTTCTTC.

This clone was seen only a few times. The chain recombines TRBV4-1 with TRBJ2-2; 11 positions agree with TRBD2. CDR1 and CDR2 from the germline V gene are MGHRA and YSYEKL. The CDR3 length is 16 residues. The junction had 4 bases not matched to a gene; V was cut back by 3 bases and J by 4 bases. The CDR3 loop reads CASSHTSGRSTGELFF. The CDR3 DNA sequence: TGCGCCAGCAGCCACACTAGCGGGAGATCCACCGGGGAGCTGTTTTTT.

The gene calls are TRBV7-2 and TRBJ1-2; D not certain. V was trimmed by 4 bases and J by 5 bases, leaving 17 bases between them. Germline-derived CDR1 and CDR2 are SGHTA and FQGNSA. CDR3 size: 15 residues. Written as DNA, the CDR3 is TGTGCCAGCAGCTCCGCGCGGGTGGGCTTTTATGGCTACACCTTC. Amino acid sequence: CASSSARVGFYGYTF. Drawing the rest from reference TRBV7-2 and TRBJ1-2, the complete variable domain is GAGVSQSPSNKVTEKGKDVELRCDPISGHTALYWYRQSLGQGLEFLIYFQGNSAPDKSGLPSDRFSAERTGGSVSTLTIQRTQQEDSAVYLCASSSARVGFYGYTFGSGTRLTVV.

The DNA of the CDR3 is TGTGCCAGCAGCCTCACCGGACAGGCCAACACTGAAGCTTTCTTT. The encoded protein is CASSLTGQANTEAFF. The chain uses TRBV9 and TRBJ1-1, with 7 bases fitting TRBD1. Trimming at V came to 4 bases and at J to 2 bases, leaving 8 bases not matched to a gene. The CDR3 is made up of 15 amino acids. Per the germline V gene, CDR1 is SGDLS and CDR2 is YYNGEE.

The rearrangement links TRBV27 to TRBJ2-3, with 8 positions matching TRBD2. The CDR3 spans 14 residues. Germline CDR1 is MNHEY and CDR2 is SMNVEV (reference sequence). The ends lost 4 bases at V and 3 bases at J; junction bases unmatched: 3. This chain's CDR3 is CASSSVAGTDTQYF. CDR3 in DNA: TGTGCCAGCAGTTCCGTAGCGGGGACAGATACGCAGTATTTT.

The chain combines TRBV2 with TRBJ1-2, with TRBD1 as a possible D gene (5 bases). With 3 bases removed from V and 8 bases from J, the gap between germline ends came to 13 bases. Germline V gene lookup returns CDR1 SNHLY and CDR2 FYNNEI. The CDR3 runs 13 residues. CDR3 in DNA: TGTGCCAGCAGTGACAGGGTTTCGAGGGGCTACACCTTC. Translated: CASSDRVSRGYTF.

The rearrangement links TRBV15 to TRBJ1-3; 8 bases fit TRBD1. Trimming at V came to 1 base and at J to 4 bases, leaving 6 bases not matched to a gene. Germline V gene sequence: CDR1 LNHNV, CDR2 YYDKDF (reference sequence). CDR3 length equals 16 residues. The CDR3 sequence is CATSRGYRDRGNTIYF. The CDR3 DNA reads TGTGCCACCAGCAGAGGCTACCGGGACAGGGGAAACACCATATATTTT.

This clone was observed once. The J gene is TRBJ1-5, the V gene TRBV6-1; the D is unclear. CDR1 is MNHNS and CDR2 is SASEGT in the germline V gene. V lost 2 bases, J lost 4 bases, and 9 bases lay in between. CDR3 length equals 14 residues. CDR3 loop: CASSEIGTNQPQHF. In DNA form, the CDR3 reads TGTGCCAGCAGTGAAATCGGTACGAATCAGCCCCAGCATTTT.

The chain couples TRBV5-1 to TRBJ2-7, with 7 nucleotides matching TRBD2. The CDR3 is made up of 14 amino acids. Germline values: CDR1 SGHRS, CDR2 YFSETQ. Losses at the gene ends were 5 bases for V and 2 bases for J; bases not matched to a gene: 7. The CDR3 coding sequence is TGCGCCAGCAGTGGTTGGGGGGGGGCCTACGAGCAGTACTTC. It codes for CASSGWGGAYEQYF.

The chain recombines TRBV6-6 with TRBJ2-5; TRBD1 is a possible D gene (6 bases). Trimming removed 2 bases from V and 5 bases from J, with 9 bases in between. The CDR3 covers 13 residues. The germline V gene encodes CDR1 MNHNY and CDR2 SVGAGI (reference sequence). This chain's CDR3 is CASSYNRAETQYF. As DNA, the CDR3 is TGTGCCAGCAGTTACAACAGGGCGGAGACCCAGTACTTC.

The rearrangement links TRBV5-1 to TRBJ2-5, with 9 bases matching TRBD2. V trimming: 5 bases; J trimming: 8 bases; junction bases outside the gene matches: 19. CDR3 size: 17 residues. Germline loops: CDR1 SGHRS, CDR2 YFSETQ. The CDR3 DNA sequence: TGCGCCAGCAGTGCCTCCCCCCGCGGGAGGGCCTATATAACCCAGTACTTC. Amino acids: CASSASPRGRAYITQYF.

The chain joins TRBV19 to TRBJ2-5; the match to TRBD1 covers 7 bases. The CDR3 length is 15 residues. V was pared by 3 bases and J by 4 bases, with 8 bases of the junction left unmatched. CDR1 is LNHDA, CDR2 SQIVND, per germline (reference sequence). The CDR3 protein is CASSIERTGRETQYF. CDR3 sequence (DNA): TGTGCCAGTAGTATTGAGCGGACAGGCCGAGAGACCCAGTACTTC.

The rearrangement joins TRBV6-6 to TRBJ2-1; D gene unclear. Germline CDR1 reads MNHNY; CDR2 reads SVGAGI (reference sequence). Trimming cost V 7 bases and J 7 bases, with 11 bases left between them. The CDR3 has 12 amino acids. The CDR3 sequence: CASTSVVNEQFF. CDR3 bases: TGTGCCAGCACCTCGGTCGTGAATGAGCAGTTCTTC.